Below, 18 T cell receptor beta chains from the same sample are listed, as sequenced in a study of blood T cells in healthy people across ages. With a J-beta primer mix and a sample-barcoded 5' primer, a second PCR ran about 7 to 12 cycles. Each CDR3 protein gets one entry after TCRdb re-called the 5' RACE reads with MiXCR. The data show about 650,000 distinct CDR3 sequences, around 52% seen once. Material for sequencing was blood. All receptors come from a woman older than 75 in good health.

At least ten counts were recorded for this clonotype. The V gene is TRBV12-3 or TRBV12-4, the J gene TRBJ2-1; 7 bases agree with TRBD2. After removal of 3 bases from V and 9 bases from J, the junction contained 8 bases not matched to a gene. This CDR3 is built from 14 residues. The CDR3 reads CASSLGGSRGEQFF. DNA for the CDR3: TGTGCCAGCAGTTTGGGCGGGAGCCGGGGTGAGCAGTTCTTC.

In the case of this clonotype: An end of the junction differs from the germline gene, which may be a read error. The gene calls are TRBV5-1 and TRBJ2-3; 9 bases agree with TRBD2. This CDR3 spans 15 amino acids. Germline lookup yields CDR1 SGHRS and CDR2 YFSETQ. In nucleotides, the CDR3 is TGCGCCAGCAGCTACCTAGCGGGGACCACAGAGACGCAGTATTTT. Its translation: CASSYLAGTTETQYF.

This clonotype has a handful of counts. The rearrangement links TRBV6-6 to TRBJ2-1; no definite D call. V was trimmed by 6 bases and J by 3 bases, leaving 15 bases between them. The CDR3 contains 15 residues. Germline assignment: CDR1 MNHNY and CDR2 SVGAGI (reference sequence). The CDR3: CASSPTRQNYNEQFF. The CDR3 DNA sequence: TGTGCCAGCAGCCCCACGAGGCAAAACTACAATGAGCAGTTCTTC.

The CDR3 DNA reads as TGTGCCAGCAGTCCGGATAAATGGAGCGTTTACAATGAGCAGTTCTTC. It yields the protein CASSPDKWSVYNEQFF. This sequence joins TRBV6-2 or TRBV6-3 and TRBJ2-1, with unresolved D. This CDR3 region has 16 residues. V was pared by 5 bases and J by 4 bases, with 18 bases between. The germline CDR1 and CDR2 sequences are MNHEY and SVGEGT.

This clonotype has a single count. A read error may account for a junction end that differs from germline. This sequence joins TRBV2 and TRBJ2-3; D might be TRBD1 or TRBD2, each matching 5 bases. In germline, CDR1 is SNHLY, CDR2 FYNNEI. This CDR3 spans 13 amino acids. Here the CDR3 reads CVSTTGRTDTQYF. Written as DNA, the CDR3 is TGTGTCAGCACAACGGGGCGCACAGATACGCAGTATTTT.

The genes are TRBV3-1 and TRBJ1-1; D is unresolved. Germline CDR1 is LGHDT and CDR2 is YNNKEL (reference sequence). This CDR3 has 12 residues. The V end was cut by 4 bases, the J end by 7 bases, with 10 bases between. The CDR3 loop reads CASSRVRSEAFF. The CDR3, as DNA: TGTGCCAGCAGCCGAGTCCGGAGTGAAGCTTTCTTT.

This clonotype was counted ten times or more. The chain joins TRBV28 to TRBJ2-7, with D perhaps assigned TRBD1 or TRBD2 (5 bases each). CDR1 is MDHEN and CDR2 is SYDVKM in the germline V gene. The CDR3 has 15 residues. V was cut by 8 bases and J by 0 bases, with 17 bases left in between. The CDR3 here is CASGRGVLSSYEQYF. The CDR3 DNA is TGTGCCAGCGGACGGGGCGTCCTCAGCTCCTACGAGCAGTACTTC.

The chain employs TRBV6-5 and TRBJ1-4, with D unresolved. Germline CDR1 is MNHEY and CDR2 is SVGAGI. With 10 bases removed from V and 0 bases from J, the gap between germline ends came to 6 bases. This CDR3 is built from 12 residues. The CDR3 reads CATTTTNEKLFF. CDR3 in DNA: TGTGCCACCACTACAACTAATGAAAAACTGTTTTTT.

A word on this clonotype: Being one base from a much bigger clone, this may be a read error. The V call is TRBV9, the J call TRBJ2-3; D gene ambiguous. The germline V gene has CDR1 SGDLS and CDR2 YYNGEE. The CDR3 extends over 14 amino acids. V lost 2 bases and J lost 4, with 11 bases in between. CDR3 nucleotide sequence: TGTGCCAGCAGCGTTTGGGGAAGCTCAGATACGCAGTATTTT. Protein product: CASSVWGSSDTQYF.

This clonotype was observed many times. V gene TRBV5-6 combines with J gene TRBJ2-7; 9 nucleotides align to TRBD1. There are 12 residues in the CDR3. J gave up 10 bases and V 7 bases, and 9 bases lay outside the gene matches. Germline assignment: CDR1 SGHDT and CDR2 YYEEEE. The CDR3 bases are TGTGCCAGCGGCCGGGACAGGGAGGAACAGTACTTC. Translated: CASGRDREEQYF.

In its sample, this clonotype was seen many times. The V call is TRBV11-2, the J call TRBJ2-5; D call uncertain. This CDR3 region has 13 residues. Germline V gene lookup returns CDR1 SGHAT and CDR2 FQNNGV. The V gene lost 4 bases and the J gene lost 0 bases, with 6 bases spanning the gap. This CDR3 reads CASSWRYQETQYF. In nucleotides, the CDR3 is TGTGCCAGCAGCTGGCGGTACCAAGAGACCCAGTACTTC.

As concerns this clonotype: A clone one base away is much larger, so this may be a read error. This chain joins TRBV18 and TRBJ2-7, with TRBD1 as a possible D gene (6 bases). The germline V gene encodes CDR1 KGHSH and CDR2 LQKENI. CDR3 length equals 15 residues. This CDR3 is CAGSPRDTYRFEQYF. The CDR3 bases are TGTGCCGGCTCACCCCGGGACACCTACCGGTTCGAGCAGTACTTC.

The chain is built from TRBV29-1 and TRBJ1-5; D is unclear. V shed 5 bases and J shed 1 base, with 15 bases lying between them. This CDR3 has 15 amino acids. Germline values: CDR1 SQVTM, CDR2 ANQGSEA. CDR3 residues: CSVREGSGSNQPQHF. Here the CDR3 DNA reads TGCAGCGTTCGAGAGGGTAGTGGCAGCAATCAGCCCCAGCATTTT.

The chain carries TRBV12-3 or TRBV12-4 and TRBJ1-1; possibly TRBD1 for D (5 bases). The ends were cut back, 3 bases at V and 0 bases at J, with 8 bases in the middle. The CDR3 is 14 amino acids. CDR3 nucleotide sequence: TGTGCCAGCAGTTTCTTACAGGTGAACACTGAAGCTTTCTTT. This sequence encodes CASSFLQVNTEAFF.

This sequence joins TRBV7-8 and TRBJ2-5, with TRBD2 matching 10 bases. The V gene end was trimmed by 7 bases and the J gene end by 11 bases; junction bases not matched to a gene: 13. The CDR3 extends over 14 amino acids. Germline V gives CDR1 SGHVS, CDR2 FQNEAQ. The CDR3 nucleotides read TGTGCCAGCACCGATAGCGGGGGGCGAGGTGAGCAGTACTTC. Its protein product is CASTDSGGRGEQYF.

The V and J genes are TRBV20-1 and TRBJ2-6; 10 nucleotides agree with TRBD2. Per the germline V gene, CDR1 is DFQATT and CDR2 is SNEGSKA (reference sequence). This CDR3 spans 15 amino acids. The V and J ends lost 7 bases and 6 bases, in that order; junction bases with no gene match: 9. CDR3 nucleotide sequence: TGCAGTGGATGGGGACTAGCGCCCGAGGCCAACGTCCTGACTTTC. This encodes CSGWGLAPEANVLTF.

This chain links TRBV27 with TRBJ1-5; a possible D gene is TRBD1 (5 bases). The CDR3 covers 18 residues. Germline CDR1 and CDR2: MNHEY and SMNVEV (reference sequence). Between the trimmed V and J ends, which lost 1 base and 3 bases, there was a span of 19 bases. The CDR3 nucleotides are TGTGCCAGCAGTTTATTCGGGGTTCGAGGGACGGACAATCAGCCCCAGCATTTT. This gives the protein CASSLFGVRGTDNQPQHF.

This sequence joins TRBV12-3 or TRBV12-4 and TRBJ2-5; the D is unclear. Matching the DNA end better, TRBJ2-7 makes the J call doubtful. The CDR3 sequence is 11 residues long. CDR3 in amino acids: CASRLYDEQYF. The DNA of the CDR3 is TGTGCCAGCAGGCTTTACGACGAGCAGTACTTC.